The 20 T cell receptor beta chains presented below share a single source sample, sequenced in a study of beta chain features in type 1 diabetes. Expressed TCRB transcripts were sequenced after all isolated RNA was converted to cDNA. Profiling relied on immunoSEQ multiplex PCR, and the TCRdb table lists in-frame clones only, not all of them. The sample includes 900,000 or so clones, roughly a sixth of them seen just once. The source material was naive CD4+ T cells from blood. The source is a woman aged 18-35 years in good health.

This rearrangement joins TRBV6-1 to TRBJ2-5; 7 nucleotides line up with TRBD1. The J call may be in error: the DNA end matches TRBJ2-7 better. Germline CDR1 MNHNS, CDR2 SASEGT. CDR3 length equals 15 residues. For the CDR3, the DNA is TGTGCCAGCAGGACGATGACAGGGCAGGTCTACGAGCAGTACTTC. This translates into CASRTMTGQVYEQYF.

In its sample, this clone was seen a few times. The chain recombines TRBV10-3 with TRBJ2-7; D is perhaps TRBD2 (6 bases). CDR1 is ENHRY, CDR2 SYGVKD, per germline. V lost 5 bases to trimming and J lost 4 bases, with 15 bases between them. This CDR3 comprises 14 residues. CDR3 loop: CAISRRESSYEQYF. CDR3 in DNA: TGTGCCATCAGTCGGCGGGAATCTTCTTACGAGCAGTACTTC.

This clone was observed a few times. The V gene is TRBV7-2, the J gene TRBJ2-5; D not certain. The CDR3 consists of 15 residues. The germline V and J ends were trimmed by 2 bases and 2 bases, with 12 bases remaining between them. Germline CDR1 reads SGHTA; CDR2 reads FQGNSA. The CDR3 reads CASSLRRPHQETQYF. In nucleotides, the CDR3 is TGTGCCAGCAGCTTAAGGCGGCCCCATCAAGAGACCCAGTACTTC.

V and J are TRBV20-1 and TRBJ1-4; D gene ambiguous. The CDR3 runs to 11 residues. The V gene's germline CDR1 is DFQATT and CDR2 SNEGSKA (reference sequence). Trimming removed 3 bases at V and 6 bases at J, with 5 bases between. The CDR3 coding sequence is TGCAGTGCTAGTAGAGATGAAAAACTGTTTTTT. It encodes CSASRDEKLFF.

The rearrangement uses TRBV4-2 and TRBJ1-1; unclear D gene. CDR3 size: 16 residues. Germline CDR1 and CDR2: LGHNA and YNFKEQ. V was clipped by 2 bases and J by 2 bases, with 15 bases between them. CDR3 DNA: TGTGCCAGCAGCCAACTCCGGGAACAGACAAACACTGAAGCTTTCTTT. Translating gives CASSQLREQTNTEAFF.

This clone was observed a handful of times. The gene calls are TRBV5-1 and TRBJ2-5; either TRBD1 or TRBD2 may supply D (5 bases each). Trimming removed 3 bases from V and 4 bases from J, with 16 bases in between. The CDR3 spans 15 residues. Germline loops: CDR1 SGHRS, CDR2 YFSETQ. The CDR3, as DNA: TGCGCCAGCAGCTATAGGGACCCCGGCTCAGAGACCCAGTACTTC. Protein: CASSYRDPGSETQYF.

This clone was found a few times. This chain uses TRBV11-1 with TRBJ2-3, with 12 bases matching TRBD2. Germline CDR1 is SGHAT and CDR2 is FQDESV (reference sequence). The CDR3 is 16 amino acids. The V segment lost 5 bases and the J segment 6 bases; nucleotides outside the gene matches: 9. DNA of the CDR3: TGTGCCAGCAGCCAGACTAGCGGGAGAATTTGGGATACGCAGTATTTT. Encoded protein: CASSQTSGRIWDTQYF.

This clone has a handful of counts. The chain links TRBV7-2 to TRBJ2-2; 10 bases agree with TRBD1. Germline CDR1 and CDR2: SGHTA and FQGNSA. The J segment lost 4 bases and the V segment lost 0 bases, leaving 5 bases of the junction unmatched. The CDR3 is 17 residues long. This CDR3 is CASSLAVGQGGTGELFF. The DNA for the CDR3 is TGTGCCAGCAGCTTAGCCGTTGGACAGGGGGGCACCGGGGAGCTGTTTTTT.

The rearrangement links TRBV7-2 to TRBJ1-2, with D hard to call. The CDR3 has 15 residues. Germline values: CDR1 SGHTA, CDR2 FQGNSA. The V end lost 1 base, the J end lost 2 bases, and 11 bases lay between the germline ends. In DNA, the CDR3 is TGTGCCAGCAGCTTAGAAGTCAACTCGAACTATGGCTACACCTTC. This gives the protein CASSLEVNSNYGYTF.

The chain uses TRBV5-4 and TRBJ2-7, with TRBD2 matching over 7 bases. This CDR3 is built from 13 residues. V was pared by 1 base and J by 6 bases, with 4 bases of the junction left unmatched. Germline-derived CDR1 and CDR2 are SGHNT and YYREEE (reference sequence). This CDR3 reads CASSLNSGGEQYF. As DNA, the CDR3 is TGTGCCAGCAGCTTGAACTCGGGGGGCGAGCAGTACTTC. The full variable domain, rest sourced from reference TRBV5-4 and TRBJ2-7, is ETGVTQSPTHLIKTRGQQVTLRCSSQSGHNTVSWYQQALGQGPQFIFQYYREEENGRGNFPPRFSGLQFPNYSSELNVNALELDDSALYLCASSLNSGGEQYFGPGTRLTVT.

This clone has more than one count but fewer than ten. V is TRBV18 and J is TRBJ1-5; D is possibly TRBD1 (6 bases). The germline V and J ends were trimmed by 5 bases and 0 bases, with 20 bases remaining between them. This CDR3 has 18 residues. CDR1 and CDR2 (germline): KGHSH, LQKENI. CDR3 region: CASSFRPQDSNSNQPQHF. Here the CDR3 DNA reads TGTGCCAGCTCATTTCGCCCTCAGGACAGCAATAGCAATCAGCCCCAGCATTTT.

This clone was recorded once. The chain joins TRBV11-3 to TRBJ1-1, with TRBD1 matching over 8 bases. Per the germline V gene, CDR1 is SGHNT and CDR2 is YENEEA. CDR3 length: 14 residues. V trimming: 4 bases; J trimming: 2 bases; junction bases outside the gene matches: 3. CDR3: CASSSGGVNTEAFF. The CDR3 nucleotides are TGTGCCAGCAGCTCAGGGGGCGTAAACACTGAAGCTTTCTTT. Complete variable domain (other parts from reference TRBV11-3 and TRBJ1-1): EAGVVQSPRYKIIEKKQPVAFWCNPISGHNTLYWYLQNLGQGPELLIRYENEEAVDDSQLPKDRFSAERLKGVDSTLKIQPAELGDSAVYLCASSSGGVNTEAFFGQGTRLTVV.

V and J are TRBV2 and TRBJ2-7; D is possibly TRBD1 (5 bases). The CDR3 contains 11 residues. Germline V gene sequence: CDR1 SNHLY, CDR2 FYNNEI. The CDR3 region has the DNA TGTGGATCTGGGGCAGACTACGAGCAGTACTTC. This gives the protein CGSGADYEQYF.

The chain's CDR3 is CASRGTYWEKLFF. The CDR3 bases are TGTGCCAGCAGAGGGACGTATTGGGAAAAACTGTTTTTT. The chain is built from TRBV2 and TRBJ1-4; D might be TRBD1 (5 bases). Germline CDR1 and CDR2: SNHLY and FYNNEI. V lost 6 bases, J lost 8 bases, and 13 bases lay in between. This CDR3 comprises 13 residues.

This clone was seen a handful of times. CDR3 sequence reads: CASSKAGAGWSYNEQFF. CDR3 DNA sequence: TGTGCCAGCAGCAAAGCGGGAGCGGGATGGTCCTACAATGAGCAGTTCTTC. The chain joins TRBV7-9 to TRBJ2-1; 8 nucleotides match TRBD2. V was clipped by 5 bases and J by 1 base; unmatched bases: 10. The germline CDR1 and CDR2 sequences are SEHNR and FQNEAQ (reference sequence). The CDR3 contains 17 residues.

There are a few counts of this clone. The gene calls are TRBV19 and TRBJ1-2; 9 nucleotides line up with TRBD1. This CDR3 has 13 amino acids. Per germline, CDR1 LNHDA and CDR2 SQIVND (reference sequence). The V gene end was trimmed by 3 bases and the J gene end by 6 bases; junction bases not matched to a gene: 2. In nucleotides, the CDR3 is TGTGCCAGTAGTATTGGACAGGGGCATGGCTACACCTTC. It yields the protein CASSIGQGHGYTF.

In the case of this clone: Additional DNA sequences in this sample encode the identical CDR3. The CDR3 loop reads CASSPRDQETQYF. CDR3 nucleotide sequence: TGTGCCAGCTCACCCAGAGACCAAGAGACCCAGTACTTC. The chain is built from TRBV18 and TRBJ2-5; no clear D gene. The germline V gene encodes CDR1 KGHSH and CDR2 LQKENI. The CDR3 contains 13 residues. Trimming took 3 bases from V and 0 from J, leaving 5 bases between them. The full variable domain, its missing parts supplied by reference TRBV18 and TRBJ2-5, is NAGVMQNPRHLVRRRGQEARLRCSPMKGHSHVYWYRQLPEEGLKFMVYLQKENIIDESGMPKERFSAEFPKEGPSILRIQQVVRGDSAAYFCASSPRDQETQYFGPGTRLLVL.

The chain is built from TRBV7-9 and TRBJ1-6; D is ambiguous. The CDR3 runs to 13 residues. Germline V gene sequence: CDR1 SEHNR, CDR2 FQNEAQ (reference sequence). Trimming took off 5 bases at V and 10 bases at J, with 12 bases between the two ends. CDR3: CASSLAAGSPLHF. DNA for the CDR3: TGTGCCAGCAGCCTGGCGGCAGGCTCACCCCTCCACTTT. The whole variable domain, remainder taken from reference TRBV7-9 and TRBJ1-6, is DTGVSQNPRHKITKRGQNVTFRCDPISEHNRLYWYRQTLGQGPEFLTYFQNEAQLEKSRLLSDRFSAERPKGSFSTLEIQRTEQGDSAMYLCASSLAAGSPLHFGNGTRLTVT.

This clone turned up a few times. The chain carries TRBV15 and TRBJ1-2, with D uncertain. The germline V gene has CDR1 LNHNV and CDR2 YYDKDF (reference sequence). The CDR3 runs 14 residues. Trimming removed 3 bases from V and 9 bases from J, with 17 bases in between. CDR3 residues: CATSRTREGFSYTF. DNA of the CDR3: TGTGCCACCAGCAGGACGAGGGAAGGGTTCAGCTACACCTTC. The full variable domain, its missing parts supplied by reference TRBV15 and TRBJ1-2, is DAMVIQNPRYQVTQFGKPVTLSCSQTLNHNVMYWYQQKSSQAPKLLFHYYDKDFNNEADTPDNFQSRRPNTSFCFLDIRSPGLGDTAMYLCATSRTREGFSYTFGSGTRLTVV.

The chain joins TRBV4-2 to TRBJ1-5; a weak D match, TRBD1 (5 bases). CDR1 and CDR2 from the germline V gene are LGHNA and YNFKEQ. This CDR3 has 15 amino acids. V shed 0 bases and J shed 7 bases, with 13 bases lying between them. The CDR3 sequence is CASSQDYWGVQPQHF. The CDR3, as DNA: TGTGCCAGCAGCCAAGATTATTGGGGGGTACAGCCCCAGCATTTT.